The clone carrying this TCR beta chain was found a few times. The antigen is not known. The data were taken from a study of T-cell memory formation after mild COVID-19. TCRdb re-analysed the 5' RACE reads in MiXCR, keeping a single row per CDR3 protein. The sample has around 250,000 distinct CDR3 sequences, more than 8% seen once. Study observations and caveats: CD4+ bias marked clones expanding day 15 to 37, unlike balanced contracting clones. The appearance of some responding clones in pre-infection memory suggested that cross-reactive memory joined.

The sequence came from a man aged 18-30 years who had mild COVID-19 (a few samples of this study predate the infection). Cell type and time point are not known. The material sequenced was PBMCs or a T cell subset sorted from them (not recorded which).

The CDR3 is CASSLCGTPNTGELFF. In DNA, the CDR3 is TGTGCCAGCAGCCTTTGCGGGACTCCGAACACCGGGGAGCTGTTTTTT. This sequence joins TRBV3-2 and TRBJ2-2; no DNA check was done on the table's D call, TRBD2. TRBV3-2 represents a pseudogene. This CDR3 spans 16 amino acids.